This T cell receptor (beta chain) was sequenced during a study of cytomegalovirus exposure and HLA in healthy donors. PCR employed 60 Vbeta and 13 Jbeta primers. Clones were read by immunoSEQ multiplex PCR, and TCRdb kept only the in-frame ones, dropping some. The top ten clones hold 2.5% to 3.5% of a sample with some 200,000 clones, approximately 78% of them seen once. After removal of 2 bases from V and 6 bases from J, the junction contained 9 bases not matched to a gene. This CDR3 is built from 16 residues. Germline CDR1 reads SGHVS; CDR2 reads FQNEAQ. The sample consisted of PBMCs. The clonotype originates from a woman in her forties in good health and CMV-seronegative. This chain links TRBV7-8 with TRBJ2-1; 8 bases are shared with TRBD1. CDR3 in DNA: TGTGCCAGCAGCTTAAACGCGGGACAGGAGATCAATGAGCAGTTCTTC. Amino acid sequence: CASSLNAGQEINEQFF. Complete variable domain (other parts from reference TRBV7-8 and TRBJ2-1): GAGVSQSPRYKVAKRGQDVALRCDPISGHVSLFWYQQALGQGPEFLTYFQNEAQLDKSGLPSDRFFAERPEGSVSTLKIQRTQQEDSAVYLCASSLNAGQEINEQFFGPGTRLTVL.